A selection of T cell receptor beta chains follows, all from one sample in a study of CD8+ T cells in alopecia areata. Repertoires were generated with immunoSEQ multiplex PCR, while TCRdb's copy carries only in-frame clones and drops some. The sample contains a few hundred thousand clones, approximately 53% of which appear only once. Sample: CD8+ T cells sorted from blood. The source is a human donor in good health. The CDR3 runs from the conserved cysteine through the conserved F or W. Fields, in order: J gene, D gene, V gene, clone size, CDR3 DNA, CDR3 protein. The D gene is left open where the match is weak. Rows may omit the clone size; those that give it use once, few, many or a size class.

J gene: TRBJ2-7; D gene: .; V gene: TRBV29-1; clone size: .; CDR3 DNA: TGCAGCGTCCGACGGGGGGCCGCCTACGAGCAGTACTTC; CDR3 protein: CSVRRGAAYEQYF
J gene: TRBJ2-7; D gene: TRBD2; V gene: TRBV6-6; clone size: .; CDR3 DNA: TGTGCCAGCAGCCGTTTTGCGGGGGATTTTCGCGAGCAGTACTTC; CDR3 protein: CASSRFAGDFREQYF
J gene: TRBJ2-7; D gene: TRBD1; V gene: TRBV4-1; clone size: .; CDR3 DNA: TGCGCCAGCAGCCAAGATAAGGGACAGGGGCACGAGCAGTACTTC; CDR3 protein: CASSQDKGQGHEQYF
J gene: TRBJ1-2; D gene: .; V gene: TRBV29-1; clone size: .; CDR3 DNA: TGCAGCGTTGACGACAGGAACTATGGCTACACCTTC; CDR3 protein: CSVDDRNYGYTF
J gene: TRBJ2-2; D gene: .; V gene: TRBV7-9; clone size: few; CDR3 DNA: TGTGCCAGCAGCTCTAAGGGATTCGGATCCGGGGAGCTGTTTTTT; CDR3 protein: CASSSKGFGSGELFF
J gene: TRBJ2-1; D gene: .; V gene: TRBV7-9; clone size: .; CDR3 DNA: TGTGCCAGCAGCTTAACCCAGGGTCTAAGCTCCTACAATGAGCAGTTCTTC; CDR3 protein: CASSLTQGLSSYNEQFF
J gene: TRBJ2-7; D gene: TRBD1; V gene: TRBV29-1; clone size: .; CDR3 DNA: TGCAGCGTATGGACAGGGGGTTTCGGCGAGCAGTACTTC; CDR3 protein: CSVWTGGFGEQYF
J gene: TRBJ2-7; D gene: .; V gene: TRBV27; clone size: once; CDR3 DNA: TGTGCCAGCAGTTTAGGTAGGGGAAGGTACGAGCAGTACTTC; CDR3 protein: CASSLGRGRYEQYF
J gene: TRBJ2-3; D gene: TRBD2; V gene: TRBV2; clone size: .; CDR3 DNA: TGTGCCAGCAGTGCAGGCGCGGGGGGCTGCACAGATACGCAGTATTTT; CDR3 protein: CASSAGAGGCTDTQYF
J gene: TRBJ1-1; D gene: .; V gene: TRBV5-1; clone size: .; CDR3 DNA: TGCGCCAGCAGCCCCATGGGGCACACTGAAGCTTTCTTT; CDR3 protein: CASSPMGHTEAFF
J gene: TRBJ1-3; D gene: .; V gene: TRBV10-3; clone size: .; CDR3 DNA: TGTGCCATCAGTTCGCCGGGGTCTGGAAACACCATATATTTT; CDR3 protein: CAISSPGSGNTIYF
J gene: TRBJ2-5; D gene: .; V gene: TRBV11-3; clone size: few; CDR3 DNA: TGTGCCAGCAGCTTGTTACGCCAAGAGACCCAGTACTTC; CDR3 protein: CASSLLRQETQYF
J gene: TRBJ1-2; D gene: .; V gene: TRBV19; clone size: few; CDR3 DNA: TGTGCCACCGGGCGATATGGCTACACCTTC; CDR3 protein: CATGRYGYTF
J gene: TRBJ1-1; D gene: .; V gene: TRBV7-2; clone size: .; CDR3 DNA: TGTGCCAGCAGCCCCCTTACCGGGTCAAATGAAGCTTTCTTT; CDR3 protein: CASSPLTGSNEAFF
J gene: TRBJ2-4; D gene: .; V gene: TRBV2; clone size: few; CDR3 DNA: TGTGCCAGCAGTGATTCTGGGGCCGTACTTTCCAAAAACATTCAGTACTTC; CDR3 protein: CASSDSGAVLSKNIQYF
J gene: TRBJ2-5; D gene: TRBD2; V gene: TRBV6-5; clone size: .; CDR3 DNA: TGTGCCAGCAGTTGGGGGTACCCAGCGGGACAAGAGACCCAGTACTTC; CDR3 protein: CASSWGYPAGQETQYF
J gene: TRBJ2-3; D gene: .; V gene: TRBV10-2; clone size: .; CDR3 DNA: TGCGCCAGCAGTGAGTCAGGGGGGGTCACAGATACGCAGTATTTT; CDR3 protein: CASSESGGVTDTQYF
J gene: TRBJ2-7; D gene: .; V gene: TRBV29-1; clone size: few; CDR3 DNA: TGCAGCGTTACAGGGTCGATGCGGGAGCAGTACTTC; CDR3 protein: CSVTGSMREQYF
J gene: TRBJ1-2; D gene: .; V gene: TRBV5-6; clone size: few; CDR3 DNA: TGTGCCAGCAGCTTAGGGGACTATGGCTACACCTTC; CDR3 protein: CASSLGDYGYTF
J gene: TRBJ1-4; D gene: .; V gene: TRBV7-6; clone size: .; CDR3 DNA: TGTGCCAGCAGCGGGGACCTTTCCCCTGAAAAAGAACTGTTTTTT; CDR3 protein: CASSGDLSPEKELFF
J gene: TRBJ1-1; D gene: .; V gene: TRBV6-1; clone size: .; CDR3 DNA: TGTGCCAGCAGTGAAGGAACGGGTCTGATGAACACTGAAGCTTTCTTT; CDR3 protein: CASSEGTGLMNTEAFF
J gene: TRBJ1-1; D gene: .; V gene: TRBV29-1; clone size: .; CDR3 DNA: TGCAGCGTTCCGGGGGGGAGCACTGAAGCTTTCTTT; CDR3 protein: CSVPGGSTEAFF
J gene: TRBJ1-1; D gene: .; V gene: TRBV27; clone size: few; CDR3 DNA: TGTGCCAGCAGTTTAGTGAGGAACACTGAAGCTTTCTTT; CDR3 protein: CASSLVRNTEAFF
J gene: TRBJ2-7; D gene: .; V gene: TRBV4-1; clone size: .; CDR3 DNA: TGCGCCAGCAGCCAAGTGGAACAGGAGGGCTACGAGCAGTACTTC; CDR3 protein: CASSQVEQEGYEQYF
J gene: TRBJ2-1; D gene: .; V gene: TRBV29-1; clone size: .; CDR3 DNA: TGCAGCGTTGAGCCCCTTTATGAGCAGTTCTTC; CDR3 protein: CSVEPLYEQFF
J gene: TRBJ1-6; D gene: .; V gene: TRBV25-1; clone size: few; CDR3 DNA: TGTGCCAGCAGTGACCTTATCCCACCCCTCCACTTT; CDR3 protein: CASSDLIPPLHF
J gene: TRBJ1-5; D gene: .; V gene: TRBV27; clone size: .; CDR3 DNA: TGTGCCAGCTCTCAGGGTAATCAGCCCCAGCATTTT; CDR3 protein: CASSQGNQPQHF
J gene: TRBJ2-3; D gene: TRBD2; V gene: TRBV13; clone size: many; CDR3 DNA: TGTGCCAGCAGCACTCGGGGGACTAGCATGGGTACGCAGTATTTT; CDR3 protein: CASSTRGTSMGTQYF
J gene: TRBJ2-2; D gene: .; V gene: TRBV29-1; clone size: .; CDR3 DNA: TGCAGCGTTGAATGGGGGGCAGGGACCGGGGAGCTGTTTTTT; CDR3 protein: CSVEWGAGTGELFF
J gene: TRBJ2-1; D gene: .; V gene: TRBV30; clone size: .; CDR3 DNA: TGTGCCTGGAGTCCCAGGGGCAGTGAGCAGTTCTTC; CDR3 protein: CAWSPRGSEQFF
J gene: TRBJ1-2; D gene: .; V gene: TRBV30; clone size: .; CDR3 DNA: TGTGCCTGGAGTGTAGCTCCTTCCCTCACCTTC; CDR3 protein: CAWSVAPSLTF
J gene: TRBJ2-3; D gene: TRBD1; V gene: TRBV7-9; clone size: few; CDR3 DNA: TGTGCCAGCACCCCTAGGGGGCCGCCAGATACGCAGTATTTT; CDR3 protein: CASTPRGPPDTQYF
J gene: TRBJ1-6; D gene: TRBD1; V gene: TRBV23-1; clone size: few; CDR3 DNA: TGCGCCAGCAGTCACCCGGACAGGGCGTTGAATTCACCCCTCCACTTT; CDR3 protein: CASSHPDRALNSPLHF
J gene: TRBJ2-7; D gene: .; V gene: TRBV4-1; clone size: .; CDR3 DNA: TGCGCCAGCAGCCAAGCCGAGATCTCCTACGAGCAGTACTTC; CDR3 protein: CASSQAEISYEQYF
J gene: TRBJ2-5; D gene: .; V gene: TRBV4-1; clone size: .; CDR3 DNA: TGCGCCAGCAGCCCCAGGAGTTTGATACAAGAGACCCAGTACTTC; CDR3 protein: CASSPRSLIQETQYF
J gene: TRBJ1-1; D gene: .; V gene: TRBV7-9; clone size: .; CDR3 DNA: TGTGCCAGCAGCTTAGGGACGGCGAACACTGAAGCTTTCTTT; CDR3 protein: CASSLGTANTEAFF
J gene: TRBJ2-7; D gene: .; V gene: TRBV5-6; clone size: .; CDR3 DNA: TGTGCCAGCAGCTTGGGACCCGAGCAGTACTTC; CDR3 protein: CASSLGPEQYF